The 19 T cell receptor beta chains in this list originate from one sample, sequenced in a study of blood T cell repertoires in COVID-19. Method: immunoSEQ multiplex PCR; TCRdb's copy keeps in-frame clones and lacks some. Of about 480,000 clones listed, 85% to 90% are singletons. Specimen: PBMCs or T cells enriched from blood (not recorded which). Every receptor here comes from a woman aged 40 to 55 who had recovered from COVID-19.

The J gene is TRBJ2-3, the V gene TRBV7-8; 7 bases match TRBD2. V shed 1 base and J 1 base; nucleotides not matched to a gene: 17. Germline CDR1 reads SGHVS; CDR2 reads FQNEAQ. This CDR3 comprises 20 residues. CDR3 sequence reads: CASSLVPSRGRALRTDTQYF. CDR3 DNA sequence: TGTGCCAGCAGCTTAGTTCCCTCCCGTGGGAGGGCCCTCCGCACAGATACGCAGTATTTT.

As concerns this clone: Other DNA sequences in this sample translate to the same CDR3. The rearrangement uses TRBV2 and TRBJ1-5; no definite D call. The length of the CDR3 is 13 residues. V dropped 6 bases and J dropped 0 bases, with 6 bases sitting between them. The germline CDR1 and CDR2 sequences are SNHLY and FYNNEI. This CDR3 reads CASSGDSNQPQHF. The CDR3 nucleotides read TGTGCCAGCAGCGGAGATAGCAATCAGCCCCAGCATTTT. Drawing the rest from reference TRBV2 and TRBJ1-5, the complete variable domain is EPEVTQTPSHQVTQMGQEVILRCVPISNHLYFYWYRQILGQKVEFLVSFYNNEISEKSEIFDDQFSVERPDGSNFTLKIRSTKLEDSAMYFCASSGDSNQPQHFGDGTRLSIL.

CDR3 amino acids: CASSLKDRGRVAGYTF. CDR3 coding DNA: TGCGCCAGCAGCTTAAAGGACAGGGGGCGAGTGGCTGGCTACACCTTC. V gene TRBV5-1 combines with J gene TRBJ1-2; the match to TRBD1 covers 11 bases. The junction had 10 bases not matched to a gene; V was cut back by 2 bases and J by 7 bases. The CDR3 consists of 16 residues. The germline V gene encodes CDR1 SGHRS and CDR2 YFSETQ.

The V and J genes are TRBV19 and TRBJ1-2; tentatively, D is TRBD1 (5 bases). Germline V gene sequence: CDR1 LNHDA, CDR2 SQIVND (reference sequence). There are 17 residues in the CDR3. The V and J ends lost 3 bases and 5 bases respectively, with 22 bases between them. The CDR3 region is CASSMSYTGVLGYGYTF. CDR3 in DNA: TGTGCCAGTAGTATGTCCTACACAGGCGTATTAGGATATGGCTACACCTTC.

There are a few counts of this clone. This chain connects TRBV7-9 to TRBJ1-4; tentative D call: TRBD1 (6 bases). Deletions cut 1 base from V and 2 bases from J, with 20 bases between. This CDR3 is 19 amino acids long. Germline assignment: CDR1 SEHNR and CDR2 FQNEAQ (reference sequence). The CDR3 nucleotides are TGTGCCAGCAGCTTAGGCTCTGCAGGGGTAGAGAAGACTAATGAAAAACTGTTTTTT. Translated, it gives CASSLGSAGVEKTNEKLFF.

This clone showed up just once. This rearrangement joins TRBV23-1 to TRBJ2-3; 13 bases are shared with TRBD2. TRBV23-1 is treated as an ORF (open reading frame) with a function not yet certain. The CDR3 totals 18 residues. Trimming removed 4 bases from V and 5 bases from J; junction bases left unmatched: 12. CDR3 in amino acids: CASSLQLAGGPIQDTQYF. The CDR3 region has the DNA TGCGCCAGCAGTCTTCAACTAGCGGGAGGGCCCATCCAAGATACGCAGTATTTT.

The J gene is TRBJ1-5, the V gene TRBV4-3; the match to TRBD1 covers 8 bases. CDR3 length: 14 amino acids. Germline-derived CDR1 and CDR2 are LGHNA and YSLEER. The trim removed 4 bases at V and 1 base at J, leaving 0 bases unmatched. CDR3 in DNA: TGCGCCAGCAGCCCAGGGGGCAGCAATCAGCCCCAGCATTTT. It translates to CASSPGGSNQPQHF.

J is TRBJ1-5 and V is TRBV2; unclear D gene. The germline V gene has CDR1 SNHLY and CDR2 FYNNEI. The CDR3 extends over 15 amino acids. V was cut by 5 bases and J by 0 bases, with 11 bases left in between. The CDR3 is CASSPRKASNQPQHF. For the CDR3, the DNA is TGTGCCAGCAGTCCCCGTAAAGCTAGCAATCAGCCCCAGCATTTT.

This chain links TRBV14 with TRBJ2-7; D perhaps matches TRBD1 (6 bases). The CDR3 totals 17 residues. V lost 2 bases and J lost 0, with 17 bases in between. Germline V CDR1 and CDR2: SGHDN, FVKESK. The CDR3: CASSQSSIGTISYEQYF. As DNA, the CDR3 is TGTGCCAGCAGCCAAAGTTCGATCGGGACAATCTCCTACGAGCAGTACTTC. The variable domain in full, with the rest retrieved from reference TRBV14 and TRBJ2-7, is EAGVTQFPSHSVIEKGQTVTLRCDPISGHDNLYWYRRVMGKEIKFLLHFVKESKQDESGMPNNRFLAERTGGTYSTLKVQPAELEDSGVYFCASSQSSIGTISYEQYFGPGTRLTVT.

This clone was observed a few times. This chain links TRBV24-1 with TRBJ2-2; D unclear. The CDR3 consists of 15 residues. Germline V gene data show CDR1 as KGHDR and CDR2 as SFDVKD. Deletions cut 4 bases from V and 6 bases from J, with 14 bases between. The CDR3 reads CATSDGKRGAGELFF. Here the CDR3 DNA reads TGTGCCACCAGTGACGGAAAGCGTGGCGCCGGGGAGCTGTTTTTT.

Only one count was recorded for this clone. The rearrangement links TRBV6-2 or TRBV6-3 to TRBJ1-1; D perhaps matches TRBD1 (5 bases). The CDR3 covers 14 residues. The germline V and J ends were trimmed by 6 bases and 1 base, with 12 bases remaining between them. In germline, CDR1 is MNHEY, CDR2 SVGEGT. The CDR3 nucleotides are TGTGCCAGCAGCCTCCGGGGGGAGAACACTGAAGCTTTCTTT. Translation: CASSLRGENTEAFF.

The chain recombines TRBV7-2 with TRBJ1-5; D is possibly TRBD1 (5 bases). Trimming removed 3 bases from V and 6 bases from J, with 9 bases in between. This CDR3 contains 13 residues. Germline V gene sequence: CDR1 SGHTA, CDR2 FQGNSA. CDR3 sequence: CASSFRVGQPQHF. CDR3 in DNA: TGTGCCAGCAGCTTCAGGGTGGGTCAGCCCCAGCATTTT. Using reference TRBV7-2 and TRBJ1-5 for the parts outside the CDR3, the full variable domain is GAGVSQSPSNKVTEKGKDVELRCDPISGHTALYWYRQSLGQGLEFLIYFQGNSAPDKSGLPSDRFSAERTGGSVSTLTIQRTQQEDSAVYLCASSFRVGQPQHFGDGTRLSIL.

The V gene is TRBV4-3, the J gene TRBJ2-2, with TRBD2 identical over 8 bases. Trimming removed 0 bases from V and 4 bases from J; junction bases left unmatched: 10. CDR1 and CDR2 from the germline V gene are LGHNA and YSLEER. The length of the CDR3 is 18 residues. CDR3 amino acids: CASSQDGRSGSGTGELFF. The CDR3 region has the DNA TGCGCCAGCAGCCAAGATGGACGAAGCGGGAGTGGCACCGGGGAGCTGTTTTTT.

This CDR3 is CASSSGGAGGYTF. In DNA form, the CDR3 reads TGTGCCAGCAGTTCAGGGGGCGCGGGTGGCTACACCTTC. The V call is TRBV6-5, the J call TRBJ1-2; 8 nucleotides line up with TRBD1. V lost 4 bases, J lost 7 bases, and 5 bases stayed unmatched. Germline V gives CDR1 MNHEY, CDR2 SVGAGI. This CDR3 has 13 residues.

The table lists this clone with a few counts. V and J are TRBV9 and TRBJ2-2, with TRBD1 matching over 7 bases. The CDR3 spans 16 residues. With 4 bases clipped from V and 0 bases from J, the junction kept 6 bases outside the gene matches. The germline V gene has CDR1 SGDLS and CDR2 YYNGEE. The CDR3 sequence is CASSPRQGSNTGELFF. The CDR3 nucleotides are TGTGCCAGCAGCCCCCGACAGGGATCGAACACCGGGGAGCTGTTTTTT.

The chain joins TRBV6-4 to TRBJ1-6; 8 nucleotides agree with TRBD1. This CDR3 spans 14 amino acids. Germline lookup yields CDR1 MRHNA and CDR2 SNTAGT. Losses at the gene ends were 3 bases for V and 7 bases for J; bases not matched to a gene: 2. CDR3 sequence: CASSEWDRNSPLHF. The CDR3 nucleotides are TGTGCCAGCAGTGAATGGGACAGGAATTCACCCCTCCACTTT.

The chain couples TRBV11-2 to TRBJ2-7, with D maybe TRBD1 (5 bases). The CDR3 spans 14 residues. Germline V gene data show CDR1 as SGHAT and CDR2 as FQNNGV. V shed 2 bases and J shed 3 bases, with 11 bases lying between them. In nucleotides, the CDR3 is TGTGCCAGCAGCTTAACAGGTTTGAGCTACGAGCAGTACTTC. Protein: CASSLTGLSYEQYF.

The gene calls are TRBV5-6 and TRBJ2-2; TRBD2 matches 7 bases. The trim removed 0 bases at V and 5 bases at J, leaving 4 bases unmatched. In germline, CDR1 is SGHDT, CDR2 YYEEEE. The CDR3 spans 15 residues. For the CDR3, the DNA is TGTGCCAGCAGCTTGGGCCGGGAGGCGACCGGGGAGCTGTTTTTT. This sequence encodes CASSLGREATGELFF.

The chain employs TRBV30 and TRBJ1-4; unclear D gene. The germline CDR1 and CDR2 sequences are GTSNPN and SVGIG (reference sequence). There are 15 residues in the CDR3. Trimming removed 1 base at V and 6 bases at J, with 15 bases between. CDR3 coding DNA: TGTGCCTGGAGTGCAATCCTGGGGAGGGATGAAAAACTGTTTTTT. It codes for CAWSAILGRDEKLFF.